A selection of T cell receptor beta chains follows, all from one sample in a study of persistence of HIV-infected CD4 T cells. The assay was immunoSEQ multiplex PCR, and TCRdb's table has in-frame clones only and misses some. This sample has tens of thousands of clones; about nine tenths occur once, and the top ten carry approximately 0.45%. These receptors' antigens are unknown. The sequencing here drew on CD4+ T cells sorted from PBMCs after approximately 20-hour stimulation, taken from a patient who received antiretroviral therapy. The receptors derive from an adult woman with HIV who was CMV-seropositive. Each CDR3 is given with its conserved first and last residue. The order of the fields is V gene, CDR3 protein.

TRBV3-1/TRBV3-2 CASSQGQAQQPQHF
TRBV7-8 CASSSGQGVNNSPLHF
TRBV9 CASSSGPYTEAFF
TRBV5-1 CASSLSAVDRGHKQYF
TRBV11-2 CASSLRTGGLSANTEAFF
TRBV14 CASSQAGLFRRTDTQYF
TRBV5-1 CASELRGVGTDTQYF
TRBV5-4 CASSPDSASIGYTF
TRBV30 CAWRGLGTYEQYF
TRBV9 CASSVGQGAYNEQFF
TRBV6-1 CASSPRREFAAQHF
TRBV30 CAWSNPRNGYTF
TRBV29-1 CSVGEGGQAFF
TRBV11-1 CASSVAEWVTEAFF
TRBV5-1 CASSLVAGTGADYGYTF
TRBV3-1/TRBV3-2 CASSQGRRDSYTF
TRBV6-5 CASTGFSNQPQHF
TRBV4-1 CASSQEGRHTNEQFF
TRBV6-5 CASSPDRNQPQHF
TRBV18 CASSPTGADYEAFF
TRBV4-1 CASSQGRTSVETQYF
TRBV5-1 CASSPSMYEQYF
TRBV7-2 CASSSGQGTTNEKLFF
TRBV10-3 CAISQGTNQPQHF
TRBV5-4 CASSGGWQGKNSPLHF
TRBV20-1 CSASGGQGDEKLFF
TRBV5-8 CASSPRTSDTQYF
TRBV30 CARGRLNTEAFF
TRBV29-1 CSVEVTGANVLTF
TRBV30 CAWSKSTAPTDTQYF
TRBV2 CASKVGGLNTEAFF
TRBV5-1 CASSLVEGVPEQFF
TRBV19 CASSIVGFNYGYTF
TRBV5-5 CASTLAVSEAFF
TRBV4-1 CASSQRRYNEQFF
TRBV5-4 CASSLGPRQGGYEQYF
TRBV4-1 CASSARQVNLPKAFF
TRBV9 CASSVGQGAYNSPLHF
TRBV5-1 CASSSEGPFPGDEQFF
TRBV6-1 CASSERRSIYNSPLHF
TRBV5-1 CASSLRPNNQPQHF
TRBV5-1 CASSRRDRDHYGYTF
TRBV9 CASSPSPNSYEQYF
TRBV30 CAWSGTDPYEQYF
TRBV5-1 CASSPLAGAYEQYF
TRBV5-5 CASSLLTSGGADTQYF
TRBV5-1 CASSFSPGLAYEQYF
TRBV7-3 CASSLTLNTEAFF
TRBV2 CASRSTQQYGYTF